This entry features one T cell receptor (beta chain) sequence. Antigen unknown. This entry comes from a study of response to subunit inactivated influenza vaccine. TCRdb used MiXCR to reprocess the RT-PCR reads, holding one entry per CDR3 protein. The sample records about 480,000 distinct CDR3 sequences, approximately 11% being singletons. Study-wide results and caveats: It was suggested by the authors that few new T cells are recruited by each seasonal influenza vaccination.

Trimming stripped 3 bases from V and 4 bases from J, with 16 bases between. This CDR3 comprises 15 residues. Germline V gene lookup returns CDR1 SGHRS and CDR2 YFSETQ. The chain recombines TRBV5-1 with TRBJ1-2; TRBD1 is a possible D gene (5 bases). The specimen was PBMCs from blood, collected roughly 6 weeks after vaccination. The sequence was collected from a man aged 45-65 years who received an inactivated influenza vaccine. This CDR3 is CASSSGPTDSYGYTF. CDR3 sequence (DNA): TGCGCCAGCAGCTCAGGCCCGACAGACTCCTATGGCTACACCTTC.